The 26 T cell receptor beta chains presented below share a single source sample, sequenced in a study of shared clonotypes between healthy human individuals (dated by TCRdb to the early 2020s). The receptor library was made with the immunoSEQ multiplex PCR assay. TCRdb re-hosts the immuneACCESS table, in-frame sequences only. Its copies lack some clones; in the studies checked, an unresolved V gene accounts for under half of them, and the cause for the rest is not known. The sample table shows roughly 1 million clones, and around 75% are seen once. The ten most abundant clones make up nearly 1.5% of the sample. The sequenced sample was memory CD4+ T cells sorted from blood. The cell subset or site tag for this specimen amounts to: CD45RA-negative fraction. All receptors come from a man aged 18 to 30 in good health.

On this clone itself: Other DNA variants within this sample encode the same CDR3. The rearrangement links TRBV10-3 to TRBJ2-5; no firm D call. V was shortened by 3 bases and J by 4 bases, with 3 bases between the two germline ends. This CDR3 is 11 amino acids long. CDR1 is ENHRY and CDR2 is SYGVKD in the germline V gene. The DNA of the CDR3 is TGTGCCATCAGTGACAGAGAGACCCAGTACTTC. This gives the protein CAISDRETQYF.

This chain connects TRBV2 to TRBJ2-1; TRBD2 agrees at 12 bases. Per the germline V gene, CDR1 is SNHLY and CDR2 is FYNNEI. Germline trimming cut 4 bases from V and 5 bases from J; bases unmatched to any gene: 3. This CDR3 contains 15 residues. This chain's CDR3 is CASSGTSGANNEQFF. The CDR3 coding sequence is TGTGCCAGCAGTGGGACTAGCGGGGCCAACAATGAGCAGTTCTTC. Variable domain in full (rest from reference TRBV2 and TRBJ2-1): EPEVTQTPSHQVTQMGQEVILRCVPISNHLYFYWYRQILGQKVEFLVSFYNNEISEKSEIFDDQFSVERPDGSNFTLKIRSTKLEDSAMYFCASSGTSGANNEQFFGPGTRLTVL.

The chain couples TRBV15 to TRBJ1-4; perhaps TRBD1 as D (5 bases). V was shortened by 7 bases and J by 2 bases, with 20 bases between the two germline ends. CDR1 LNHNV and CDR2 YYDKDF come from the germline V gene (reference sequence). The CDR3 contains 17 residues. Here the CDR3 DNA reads TGTGCCACCACACGCGGGGGAGAGGGTCGCACTAATGAAAAACTGTTTTTT. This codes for CATTRGGEGRTNEKLFF.

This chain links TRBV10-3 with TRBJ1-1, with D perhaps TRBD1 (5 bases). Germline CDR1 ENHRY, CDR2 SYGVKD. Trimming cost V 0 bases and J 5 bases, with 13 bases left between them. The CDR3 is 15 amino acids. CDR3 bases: TGTGCCATCAGTGAGTCGAAATCCGGGGGGACTGAAGCTTTCTTT. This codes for CAISESKSGGTEAFF.

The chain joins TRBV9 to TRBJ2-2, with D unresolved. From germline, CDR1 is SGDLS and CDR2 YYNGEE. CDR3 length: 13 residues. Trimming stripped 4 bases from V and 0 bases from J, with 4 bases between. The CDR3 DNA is TGTGCCAGCAGCAAATCGAACACCGGGGAGCTGTTTTTT. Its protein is CASSKSNTGELFF.

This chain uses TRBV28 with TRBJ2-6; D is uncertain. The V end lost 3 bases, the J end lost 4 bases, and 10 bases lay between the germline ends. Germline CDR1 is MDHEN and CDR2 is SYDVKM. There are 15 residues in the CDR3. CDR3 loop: CASSLVRAGANVLTF. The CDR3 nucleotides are TGTGCCAGCAGTTTGGTTAGGGCCGGGGCCAACGTCCTGACTTTC.

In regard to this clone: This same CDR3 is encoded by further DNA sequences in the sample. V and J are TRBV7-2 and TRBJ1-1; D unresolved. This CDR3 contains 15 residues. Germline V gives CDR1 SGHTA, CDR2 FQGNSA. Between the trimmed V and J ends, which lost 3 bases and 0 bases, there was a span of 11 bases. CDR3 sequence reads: CASSLAGNMNTEAFF. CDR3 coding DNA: TGTGCCAGCAGCTTGGCAGGCAACATGAACACTGAAGCTTTCTTT.

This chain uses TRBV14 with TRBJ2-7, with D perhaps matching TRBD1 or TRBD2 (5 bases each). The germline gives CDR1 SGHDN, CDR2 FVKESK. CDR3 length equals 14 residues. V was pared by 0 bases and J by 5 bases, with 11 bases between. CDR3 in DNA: TGTGCCAGCAGCCAAGATTCTACGGGACACGAGCAGTACTTC. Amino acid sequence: CASSQDSTGHEQYF.

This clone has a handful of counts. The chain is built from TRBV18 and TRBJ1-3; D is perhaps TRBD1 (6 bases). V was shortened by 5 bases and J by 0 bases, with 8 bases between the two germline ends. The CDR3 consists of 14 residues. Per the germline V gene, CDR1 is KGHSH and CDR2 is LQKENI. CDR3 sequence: CASSSDSSGNTIYF. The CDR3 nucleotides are TGTGCCAGCTCATCGGACAGCTCTGGAAACACCATATATTTT.

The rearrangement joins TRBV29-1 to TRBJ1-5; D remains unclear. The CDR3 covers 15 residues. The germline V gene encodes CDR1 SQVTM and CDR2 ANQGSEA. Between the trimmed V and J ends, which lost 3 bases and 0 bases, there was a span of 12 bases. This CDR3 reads CSVDRRSFSNQPQHF. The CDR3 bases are TGCAGCGTTGATCGAAGGAGCTTTAGCAATCAGCCCCAGCATTTT. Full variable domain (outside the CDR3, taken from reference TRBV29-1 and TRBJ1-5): SAVISQKPSRDICQRGTSLTIQCQVDSQVTMMFWYRQQPGQSLTLIATANQGSEATYESGFVIDKFPISRPNLTFSTLTVSNMSPEDSSIYLCSVDRRSFSNQPQHFGDGTRLSIL.

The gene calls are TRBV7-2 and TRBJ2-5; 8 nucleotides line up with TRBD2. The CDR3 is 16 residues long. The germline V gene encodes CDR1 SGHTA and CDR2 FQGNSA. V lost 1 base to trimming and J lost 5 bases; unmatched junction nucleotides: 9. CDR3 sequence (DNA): TGTGCCAGCAGCTTAGGGGGCGGGGGGCCCCGGGAGACCCAGTACTTC. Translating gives CASSLGGGGPRETQYF.

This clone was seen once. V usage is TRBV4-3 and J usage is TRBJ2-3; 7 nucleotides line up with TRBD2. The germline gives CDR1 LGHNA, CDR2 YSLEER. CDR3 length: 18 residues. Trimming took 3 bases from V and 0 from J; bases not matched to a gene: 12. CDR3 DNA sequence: TGCGCCAGCAGCCACTACCACCTTGGTAGCGGGAGCACAGATACGCAGTATTTT. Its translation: CASSHYHLGSGSTDTQYF.

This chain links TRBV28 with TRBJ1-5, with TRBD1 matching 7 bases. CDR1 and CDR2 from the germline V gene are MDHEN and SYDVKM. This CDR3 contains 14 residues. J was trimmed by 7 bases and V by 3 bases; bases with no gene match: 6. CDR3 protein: CASSLVGGGQPQHF. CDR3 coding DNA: TGTGCCAGCAGTTTGGTAGGGGGCGGACAGCCCCAGCATTTT.

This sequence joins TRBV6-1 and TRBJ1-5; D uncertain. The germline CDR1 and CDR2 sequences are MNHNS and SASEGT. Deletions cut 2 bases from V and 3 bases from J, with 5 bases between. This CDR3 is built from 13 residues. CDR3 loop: CASSELPNQPQHF. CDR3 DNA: TGTGCCAGCAGTGAACTCCCCAATCAGCCCCAGCATTTT.

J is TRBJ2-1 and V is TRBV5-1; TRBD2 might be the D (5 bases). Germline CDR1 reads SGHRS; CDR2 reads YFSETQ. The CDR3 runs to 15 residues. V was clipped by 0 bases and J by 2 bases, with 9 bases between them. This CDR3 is CASSLERPAYNEQFF. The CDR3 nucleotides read TGCGCCAGCAGCTTGGAGCGGCCCGCCTACAATGAGCAGTTCTTC.

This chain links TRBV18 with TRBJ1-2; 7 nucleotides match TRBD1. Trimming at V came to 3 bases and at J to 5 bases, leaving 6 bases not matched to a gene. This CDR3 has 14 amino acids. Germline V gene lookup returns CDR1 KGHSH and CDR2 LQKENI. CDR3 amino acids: CASSPRDSRYGYTF. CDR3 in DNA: TGTGCCAGCTCACCCCGGGACAGCCGATATGGCTACACCTTC.

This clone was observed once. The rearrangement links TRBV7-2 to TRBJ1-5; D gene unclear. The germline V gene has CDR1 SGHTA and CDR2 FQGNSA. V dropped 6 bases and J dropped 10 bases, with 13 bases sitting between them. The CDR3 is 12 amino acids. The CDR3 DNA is TGTGCCAGCAGTGCCACCCGGGGACCCCAGCATTTT. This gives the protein CASSATRGPQHF.

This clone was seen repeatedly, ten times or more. CDR3 DNA sequence: TGTGCCTGGAGTGTTATAAGTGCAACTAATGAAAAACTGTTTTTT. Protein sequence: CAWSVISATNEKLFF. The chain joins TRBV30 to TRBJ1-4; unclear D gene. CDR1 is GTSNPN, CDR2 SVGIG, per germline (reference sequence). The CDR3 is 15 amino acids. V gave up 0 bases and J gave up 0 bases, with 8 bases separating them.

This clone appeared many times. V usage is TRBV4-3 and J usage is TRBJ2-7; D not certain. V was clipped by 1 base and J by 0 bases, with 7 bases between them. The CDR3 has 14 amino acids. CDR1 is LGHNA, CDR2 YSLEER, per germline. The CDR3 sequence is CASSQVVPSYEQYF. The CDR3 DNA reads TGCGCCAGCAGCCAAGTGGTCCCCTCCTACGAGCAGTACTTC.

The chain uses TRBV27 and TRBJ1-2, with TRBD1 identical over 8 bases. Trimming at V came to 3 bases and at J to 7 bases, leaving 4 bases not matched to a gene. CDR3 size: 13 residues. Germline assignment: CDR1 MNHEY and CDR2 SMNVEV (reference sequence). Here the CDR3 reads CASSFPGTGGYTF. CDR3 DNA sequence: TGTGCCAGCAGTTTTCCGGGGACAGGTGGCTACACCTTC.

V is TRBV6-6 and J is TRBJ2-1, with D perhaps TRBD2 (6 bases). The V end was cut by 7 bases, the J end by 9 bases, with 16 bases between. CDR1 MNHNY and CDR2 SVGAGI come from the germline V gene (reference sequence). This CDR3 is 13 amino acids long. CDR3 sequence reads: CASKTRPPGEQFF. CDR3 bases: TGTGCCAGCAAGACTAGGCCCCCTGGTGAGCAGTTCTTC.

Here the CDR3 DNA reads TGCGCCAGCAGCTCCCGGCTTAGTGGCAGCACCGGGGAGCTGTTTTTT. As protein: CASSSRLSGSTGELFF. This rearrangement joins TRBV5-1 to TRBJ2-2, with D uncertain. The ends were cut back, 3 bases at V and 4 bases at J, with 16 bases in the middle. CDR3 size: 16 residues. CDR1 is SGHRS and CDR2 is YFSETQ in the germline V gene.

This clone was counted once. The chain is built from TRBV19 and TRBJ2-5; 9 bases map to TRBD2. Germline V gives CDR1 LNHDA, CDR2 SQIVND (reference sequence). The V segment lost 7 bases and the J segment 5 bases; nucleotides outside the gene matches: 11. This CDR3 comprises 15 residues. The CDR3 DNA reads TGTGCCAGTACCCCAGGGGCGGGAGGGGGCGAGACCCAGTACTTC. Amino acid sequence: CASTPGAGGGETQYF.

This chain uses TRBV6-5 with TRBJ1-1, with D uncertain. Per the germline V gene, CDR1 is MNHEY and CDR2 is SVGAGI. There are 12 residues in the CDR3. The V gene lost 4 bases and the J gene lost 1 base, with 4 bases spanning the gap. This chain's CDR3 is CASSSQNTEAFF. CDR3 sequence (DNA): TGTGCCAGCAGTTCCCAGAACACTGAAGCTTTCTTT.

CDR3 sequence: CAWSKPGQGAKTEAFF. CDR3 DNA sequence: TGTGCCTGGAGTAAGCCCGGACAGGGGGCGAAGACTGAAGCTTTCTTT. V usage is TRBV30 and J usage is TRBJ1-1; TRBD1 matches at 11 bases. The germline V gene encodes CDR1 GTSNPN and CDR2 SVGIG (reference sequence). The CDR3 contains 16 residues. V was pared by 2 bases and J by 5 bases, with 10 bases of the junction left unmatched.

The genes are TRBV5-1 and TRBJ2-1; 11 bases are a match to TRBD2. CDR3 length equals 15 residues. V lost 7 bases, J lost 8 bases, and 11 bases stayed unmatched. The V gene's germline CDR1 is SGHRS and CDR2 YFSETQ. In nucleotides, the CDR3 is TGCGCCAGCGGCATAGGACTAGCGGGTTTCGATGAGCAGTTCTTC. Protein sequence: CASGIGLAGFDEQFF. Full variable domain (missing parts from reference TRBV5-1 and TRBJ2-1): KAGVTQTPRYLIKTRGQQVTLSCSPISGHRSVSWYQQTPGQGLQFLFEYFSETQRNKGNFPGRFSGRQFSNSRSEMNVSTLELGDSALYLCASGIGLAGFDEQFFGPGTRLTVL.